What follows are 6 T cell receptor beta chains derived from one specimen sequenced in a study of cytomegalovirus exposure and HLA in healthy donors. TCRdb keeps only in-frame clones here, not all; method: immunoSEQ multiplex PCR. The sample holds about 170,000 clones, 75% to 90% seen once. The sample comprised PBMCs. These receptors all stem from a woman aged 18-29 years in good health and CMV-seronegative.

J is TRBJ2-1 and V is TRBV19; TRBD1 might be the D (6 bases). The germline V gene encodes CDR1 LNHDA and CDR2 SQIVND (reference sequence). This CDR3 contains 17 residues. Between the trimmed V and J ends, which lost 4 bases and 5 bases, there was a span of 21 bases. CDR3 in DNA: TGTGCCAGTAGTAAGGGGTGGCAGGGGAATTTTCACAATGAGCAGTTCTTC. This sequence encodes CASSKGWQGNFHNEQFF. The full variable domain, completed using reference TRBV19 and TRBJ2-1, is DGGITQSPKYLFRKEGQNVTLSCEQNLNHDAMYWYRQDPGQGLRLIYYSQIVNDFQKGDIAEGYSVSREKKESFPLTVTSAQKNPTAFYLCASSKGWQGNFHNEQFFGPGTRLTVL.

In the case of this clone: Other DNA sequences in the same sample also yield this CDR3. V gene TRBV7-9 combines with J gene TRBJ1-4, with 9 bases matching TRBD1. The CDR3 covers 14 residues. V was pared by 4 bases and J by 5 bases, with 2 bases of the junction left unmatched. CDR1 is SEHNR, CDR2 FQNEAQ, per germline (reference sequence). The CDR3 DNA reads TGTGCCAGCAGCTCGGGACAGGGAAATGAAAAACTGTTTTTT. Translated, it gives CASSSGQGNEKLFF.

The chain combines TRBV7-6 with TRBJ2-2, with TRBD2 matching over 7 bases. Germline-derived CDR1 and CDR2 are SGHVS and FNYEAQ. Trimming at V came to 1 base and at J to 5 bases, leaving 4 bases not matched to a gene. The CDR3 has 15 residues. This CDR3 is CASSLVTSKTGELFF. DNA for the CDR3: TGTGCCAGCAGCTTAGTGACTAGCAAGACCGGGGAGCTGTTTTTT.

V and J are TRBV9 and TRBJ1-1; D remains unclear. Trimming left V 0 bases short and J 4 bases short, with 10 bases between. Germline V gene sequence: CDR1 SGDLS, CDR2 YYNGEE. The CDR3 is 14 amino acids. The CDR3 DNA is TGTGCCAGCAGCGTAGGCTTGGGAGTCACTGAAGCTTTCTTT. Translated, it gives CASSVGLGVTEAFF. The variable domain in full, with the rest retrieved from reference TRBV9 and TRBJ1-1, is DSGVTQTPKHLITATGQRVTLRCSPRSGDLSVYWYQQSLDQGLQFLIQYYNGEERAKGNILERFSAQQFPDLHSELNLSSLELGDSALYFCASSVGLGVTEAFFGQGTRLTVV.

This clone has only a few counts. The chain carries TRBV5-5 and TRBJ1-4, with 8 bases that match TRBD1. This CDR3 spans 14 amino acids. The V gene's germline CDR1 is SGHKS and CDR2 YYEKEE (reference sequence). The ends lost 4 bases at V and 7 bases at J; junction bases unmatched: 6. CDR3 in amino acids: CASSPIQGGEKLFF. The CDR3 DNA reads as TGTGCCAGCAGCCCCATACAGGGGGGTGAAAAACTGTTTTTT.

V usage is TRBV5-8 and J usage is TRBJ1-4; TRBD1 matches 11 bases. Germline V gene lookup returns CDR1 SGHTS and CDR2 YDEGEE. V lost 3 bases to trimming and J lost 8 bases; unmatched junction nucleotides: 3. CDR3 length: 14 amino acids. The CDR3 coding sequence is TGTGCCAGCAGCTGGACAGGGGGCCGGGAAAAACTGTTTTTT. Protein: CASSWTGGREKLFF.